A selection of T cell receptor beta chains follows, all from one sample in a study of CD8+ T cells in alopecia areata. Profiling relied on immunoSEQ multiplex PCR, and the TCRdb table lists in-frame clones only, not all of them. The sample yields 130,000 or so clones, 45% to 50% seen once. Sequencing input: NKG2D-low CD8+ T cells sorted from blood. The receptors were sampled from a human donor with alopecia areata. CDR3s include the opening cysteine and the closing phenylalanine or tryptophan. Each record gives: D gene, V gene, clone size, J gene, CDR3 protein, CDR3 DNA. D genes are given only for firm matches. Rows give clone size only sometimes, using once, few, many, or a class for an expanded clone.

>.|TRBV5-1|.|TRBJ2-1
CASSYETPYNEQFF
TGCGCCAGCAGCTATGAAACACCCTACAATGAGCAGTTCTTC
>TRBD2|TRBV29-1|.|TRBJ2-5
CSVDSGLEETQYF
TGCAGCGTTGATTCGGGACTAGAAGAGACCCAGTACTTC
>TRBD1|TRBV30|.|TRBJ1-2
CAWSGLLQGEFGYTF
TGTGCCTGGAGTGGCCTTCTTCAGGGGGAATTCGGCTACACCTTC
>TRBD1|TRBV29-1|few|TRBJ1-2
CSVRQGRGGYTF
TGCAGCGTCCGACAGGGGAGGGGTGGCTACACCTTC
>.|TRBV19|few|TRBJ2-1
CATGNGFEQFF
TGTGCCACCGGAAACGGGTTTGAGCAGTTCTTC
>.|TRBV29-1|few|TRBJ1-1
CSSDLGEGTEAFF
TGCAGCTCGGACCTCGGGGAGGGGACTGAAGCTTTCTTT
>TRBD1|TRBV4-3|.|TRBJ2-6
CASSQGTGTGANVLTF
TGCGCCAGCAGCCAAGGGACAGGTACTGGGGCCAACGTCCTGACTTTC
>.|TRBV2|.|TRBJ2-5
CASSEAWGEQETQYF
TGTGCCAGCAGTGAAGCCTGGGGGGAACAAGAGACCCAGTACTTC
>TRBD2|TRBV29-1|.|TRBJ2-7
CSVEEPSGTIYEQYF
TGCAGCGTTGAAGAACCTAGCGGGACGATCTACGAGCAGTACTTC
>.|TRBV28|.|TRBJ2-7
CAGPGIYEQYF
TGTGCCGGCCCAGGGATCTACGAGCAGTACTTC
>TRBD2|TRBV4-1|few|TRBJ2-1
CASSQDGAGGNFDEQFF
TGCGCCAGCAGCCAAGATGGAGCGGGGGGCAATTTCGATGAGCAGTTCTTC
>.|TRBV29-1|.|TRBJ2-1
CSVDGGPFNEQFF
TGCAGCGTTGACGGGGGGCCCTTCAATGAGCAGTTCTTC
>.|TRBV9|.|TRBJ2-7
CASSVGAGTYTYEQYF
TGTGCCAGCAGCGTAGGGGCTGGGACTTACACCTACGAGCAGTACTTC
>.|TRBV29-1|.|TRBJ2-5
CSVQGLGHWETQYF
TGCAGCGTCCAAGGGTTGGGACATTGGGAGACCCAGTACTTC
>.|TRBV29-1|few|TRBJ1-1
CSAPAGNTEAFF
TGCAGCGCCCCGGCGGGGAACACTGAAGCTTTCTTT
>.|TRBV2|few|TRBJ2-7
CASSPLRGNEQYF
TGTGCCAGCAGTCCCCTAAGAGGGAACGAGCAGTACTTC
>.|TRBV6-5|.|TRBJ2-7
CASSSFESSYEQYF
TGTGCCAGCAGTTCGTTCGAGAGCTCCTACGAGCAGTACTTC
>.|TRBV30|.|TRBJ2-5
CAWTAGETQYF
TGTGCCTGGACTGCCGGTGAGACCCAGTACTTC
>.|TRBV30|.|TRBJ1-1
CAWSADVTEFYDTEAFF
TGTGCCTGGAGTGCCGATGTGACAGAGTTTTACGACACTGAAGCTTTCTTT
>.|TRBV5-1|few|TRBJ2-1
CASSLAIGEQFF
TGCGCCAGCAGCTTGGCCATCGGCGAGCAGTTCTTC
>.|TRBV7-8|.|TRBJ2-5
CASSLVRLETQYF
TGTGCCAGCAGCTTAGTTCGCCTAGAGACCCAGTACTTC
>TRBD2|TRBV30|.|TRBJ2-3
CAWSVAGGADTQYF
TGTGCCTGGAGTGTAGCGGGAGGGGCAGATACGCAGTATTTT
>.|TRBV27|.|TRBJ1-6
CASSPGRLNSPLHF
TGTGCCAGCAGCCCCGGACGGTTGAATTCACCCCTCCACTTT
>.|TRBV9|.|TRBJ2-1
CASSAGNEQFF
TGTGCCAGCAGCGCGGGGAATGAGCAGTTCTTC
>.|TRBV5-6|few|TRBJ2-5
CASSPPFGRGETQYF
TGTGCCAGCAGCCCTCCGTTTGGACGGGGCGAGACCCAGTACTTC
>.|TRBV2|.|TRBJ2-7
CASRDTAYEQYF
TGTGCCAGCAGAGACACCGCCTACGAGCAGTACTTC
>TRBD1|TRBV6-5|.|TRBJ2-5
CASSPGTGVETQYF
TGTGCCAGCAGTCCCGGGACAGGGGTGGAGACCCAGTACTTC
>.|TRBV10-3|.|TRBJ2-7
CAISESGAGYEQYF
TGTGCCATCAGTGAATCAGGGGCCGGGTACGAGCAGTACTTC
>TRBD1|TRBV29-1|.|TRBJ1-6
CSVERDRLRSPLHF
TGCAGCGTCGAAAGGGACAGGCTACGGTCACCCCTCCACTTT
>.|TRBV29-1|few|TRBJ2-7
CSVAGSASSYEQYF
TGCAGCGTTGCGGGGAGCGCAAGCTCCTACGAGCAGTACTTC
>TRBD1|TRBV29-1|few|TRBJ2-7
CSVDGTGTPEQYF
TGCAGCGTTGACGGGACAGGGACACCCGAGCAGTACTTC
>.|TRBV28|few|TRBJ2-2
CASSLGVNTGELFF
TGTGCCAGCAGTTTAGGGGTTAACACCGGGGAGCTGTTTTTT
>TRBD1|TRBV29-1|few|TRBJ2-7
CSVRTGESYEQYF
TGCAGCGTCAGGACAGGGGAATCCTACGAGCAGTACTTC
>TRBD2|TRBV29-1|.|TRBJ2-5
CSVDGGLQAGVETQYF
TGCAGCGTCGACGGGGGACTCCAAGCGGGAGTTGAGACCCAGTACTTC
>.|TRBV13|.|TRBJ2-2
CASRESPNTGELFF
TGTGCCAGCAGAGAGAGTCCGAACACCGGGGAGCTGTTTTTT
>TRBD1|TRBV6-1|.|TRBJ2-5
CASSDLTGLETQYF
TGTGCCAGCAGTGACCTGACAGGGTTAGAGACCCAGTACTTC
>.|TRBV29-1|.|TRBJ1-4
CSVEGMSEKLFF
TGCAGCGTTGAGGGGATGAGTGAAAAACTGTTTTTT
>TRBD1|TRBV29-1|few|TRBJ2-3
CSVEGGQGPGADTQYF
TGCAGCGTTGAAGGGGGACAGGGCCCGGGGGCAGATACGCAGTATTTT
>.|TRBV29-1|few|TRBJ1-1
CSGAPARANTEAFF
TGCAGCGGGGCCCCGGCCAGGGCAAACACTGAAGCTTTCTTT
>TRBD2|TRBV29-1|few|TRBJ2-1
CSLQGAGGGNEQFF
TGCAGCCTCCAAGGGGCGGGAGGTGGCAATGAGCAGTTCTTC
>.|TRBV7-6|.|TRBJ2-7
CASSLGTGSYEQYF
TGTGCCAGCAGCTTAGGGACTGGCTCCTACGAGCAGTACTTC
>TRBD1|TRBV28|once|TRBJ2-7
CASRFGQGAYEQYF
TGTGCCAGCAGATTCGGACAGGGGGCCTACGAGCAGTACTTC
>.|TRBV29-1|.|TRBJ2-3
CSVEDGEGTITWGDTQYF
TGCAGCGTTGAAGATGGCGAAGGGACAATCACCTGGGGAGATACGCAGTATTTT
>TRBD1|TRBV29-1|.|TRBJ1-2
CSVPGQGTYGYTF
TGCAGCGTACCGGGACAGGGAACCTATGGCTACACCTTC
>.|TRBV5-1|.|TRBJ2-2
CASSLDFRNTGELFF
TGCGCCAGCAGCTTGGACTTTCGGAACACCGGGGAGCTGTTTTTT
>.|TRBV29-1|few|TRBJ2-7
CSVGAEDPEQYF
TGCAGCGTGGGGGCGGAAGATCCCGAGCAGTACTTC
>TRBD2|TRBV30|.|TRBJ2-1
CALGTIKGEQFF
TGTGCCTTAGGGACTATTAAGGGTGAGCAGTTCTTC
>.|TRBV19|few|TRBJ2-1
CASSTTISPWDEQFF
TGTGCCAGTAGTACGACCATCTCCCCCTGGGATGAGCAGTTCTTC
>.|TRBV6-1|.|TRBJ2-2
CASSEAGGHTGELFF
TGTGCCAGCAGTGAAGCAGGCGGTCACACCGGGGAGCTGTTTTTT
>.|TRBV9|.|TRBJ2-5
CASSPGTDLQETQYF
TGTGCCAGCAGCCCAGGGACTGATCTCCAAGAGACCCAGTACTTC
>.|TRBV2|.|TRBJ1-2
CASSGNGYTF
TGTGCCAGCAGTGGAAATGGCTACACCTTC
>TRBD2|TRBV5-1|.|TRBJ2-7
CASSPQGLAGSDEQYF
TGCGCCAGCAGCCCCCAGGGACTAGCGGGAAGCGACGAGCAGTACTTC